This T cell receptor (beta chain) was sequenced for a study of control samples from healthy donors and cancer patients. With 6 bases clipped from V and 7 bases from J, the junction kept 3 bases outside the gene matches. CDR3 size: 12 residues. TCRdb's copy holds only in-frame clones and misses some; the assay was immunoSEQ multiplex PCR. The repertoire holds more than 110,000 clones, with 70% to 90% as singletons. The TCR originated in a woman aged 25-40 years in good health. Material for sequencing was blood. The chain is built from TRBV12-3 or TRBV12-4 and TRBJ1-1, with 9 bases that match TRBD1. DNA for the CDR3: TGTGCCAGCAGGGGGACAGGGCGTGAAGCTTTCTTT. This sequence encodes CASRGTGREAFF.